The text below deals with one T cell receptor (beta chain). Its antigen is unknown. Both 60 Vbeta primers and 13 Jbeta primers went into the PCR. The table came from immunoSEQ multiplex PCR; TCRdb's copy has only in-frame clones and leaves some out. The sample yields more than 150,000 clones, around 80% seen once. This entry is derived from a study of cytomegalovirus exposure and HLA in healthy donors. Study details: The study placed 80% to 90% of its roughly 400 genotyped donors in the Caucasian-associated ancestry cluster. General study results and limits: The authors later linked a missense DCLRE1C variant to TCR beta V- and J-gene trimming. A later analysis reportedly found that, within productive TCRs, an Asian-associated ancestry cluster had fewer N-insertions than the mean observed across the roughly 670 donors. CMV serostatus stood as the only immune exposure information on hand.

The V gene's germline CDR1 is SGHRS and CDR2 YFSETQ. Trimming cost V 4 bases and J 4 bases, with 9 bases left between them. The CDR3 consists of 12 residues. The origin of this receptor is a woman aged 25 to 39 in good health and CMV-seronegative. V is TRBV5-1 and J is TRBJ2-7; D might be TRBD1 (5 bases). Sequencing input: PBMCs. The DNA of the CDR3 is TGCGCCAGCAGCACGCAGGGTTACGAGCAGTACTTC. It is translated as CASSTQGYEQYF.